These 21 T cell receptor beta chains came from one sample sequenced in a study of blood T cell repertoires in COVID-19. Sequenced by immunoSEQ multiplex PCR; TCRdb stores in-frame clones only, minus some. The sample contains about 82,000 clones, 75% to 90% of which appear only once. The specimen was peripheral blood. The receptors were sampled from a woman between 35 and 50 years old with active or convalescent COVID-19.

V usage is TRBV28 and J usage is TRBJ1-2, with D hard to call. Trimming took off 3 bases at V and 6 bases at J, with 11 bases between the two ends. Germline CDR1 is MDHEN and CDR2 is SYDVKM. CDR3 length: 13 residues. The CDR3 DNA follows: TGTGCCAGCAGTTTTCAGGTTACAGATGGCTACACCTTC. Protein: CASSFQVTDGYTF.

Here the CDR3 DNA reads TGTGCCAGCAGCTTAGATGGGTTAGCGGGAGTGCAGTATTTT. Residues: CASSLDGLAGVQYF. V and J are TRBV11-3 and TRBJ2-3; TRBD2 agrees at 9 bases. This CDR3 has 14 residues. Germline values: CDR1 SGHNT, CDR2 YENEEA. With 0 bases clipped from V and 11 bases from J, the junction kept 6 bases outside the gene matches. Full variable domain (missing parts from reference TRBV11-3 and TRBJ2-3): EAGVVQSPRYKIIEKKQPVAFWCNPISGHNTLYWYLQNLGQGPELLIRYENEEAVDDSQLPKDRFSAERLKGVDSTLKIQPAELGDSAVYLCASSLDGLAGVQYFGPGTRLTVL.

The chain links TRBV4-3 to TRBJ2-7; D gene unclear. Germline lookup yields CDR1 LGHNA and CDR2 YSLEER. Trimming pared 0 bases from V and 5 bases from J, leaving 8 bases between. There are 13 residues in the CDR3. CDR3 protein: CASSQDLHDEQYF. CDR3 nucleotide sequence: TGCGCCAGCAGCCAAGACTTACATGACGAGCAGTACTTC.

The chain carries TRBV18 and TRBJ2-5, with D possibly being TRBD1 (6 bases). The CDR3 extends over 16 amino acids. The V end lost 2 bases, the J end lost 4 bases, and 17 bases lay between the germline ends. Germline CDR1 is KGHSH and CDR2 is LQKENI. CDR3 sequence reads: CASSPFQGKWGETQYF. The CDR3 DNA sequence: TGTGCCAGCTCACCATTTCAGGGGAAATGGGGAGAGACCCAGTACTTC.

This chain joins TRBV7-2 and TRBJ2-7; D might be TRBD1 (6 bases). Germline CDR1 is SGHTA and CDR2 is FQGNSA. Deletions cut 4 bases from V and 6 bases from J, with 13 bases between. This CDR3 comprises 13 residues. This chain's CDR3 is CASSSHAGAEQYF. DNA for the CDR3: TGTGCCAGCAGCTCCCACGCAGGGGCCGAGCAGTACTTC.

The chain couples TRBV28 to TRBJ2-1, with a tentative D call TRBD2 (7 bases). CDR1 and CDR2 from the germline V gene are MDHEN and SYDVKM. The V end was cut by 2 bases, the J end by 14 bases, with 13 bases between. This CDR3 is built from 12 residues. DNA for the CDR3: TGTGCCAGCAGTTTAGTCGGGGGGCGAGAGTTCTTC. This codes for CASSLVGGREFF.

In this sample, this clone turned up once. The chain is built from TRBV7-2 and TRBJ2-7, with 7 bases fitting TRBD1. The V gene's germline CDR1 is SGHTA and CDR2 FQGNSA. The V gene end was trimmed by 4 bases and the J gene end by 4 bases; junction bases not matched to a gene: 10. The CDR3 has 15 residues. The CDR3 here is CASSWTGQIGYEQYF. Here the CDR3 DNA reads TGTGCCAGCAGCTGGACGGGACAGATCGGTTACGAGCAGTACTTC.

The CDR3 region is CASSLKARDRPYEQYF. In DNA, the CDR3 is TGTGCCAGCAGCTTAAAGGCCCGGGACAGACCCTACGAGCAGTACTTC. The genes are TRBV7-2 and TRBJ2-7; TRBD1 aligns across 7 bases. CDR1 SGHTA and CDR2 FQGNSA come from the germline V gene. There are 16 residues in the CDR3. The V gene end was trimmed by 2 bases and the J gene end by 2 bases; junction bases not matched to a gene: 9. The full variable domain, in which reference TRBV7-2 and TRBJ2-7 provide the parts outside the CDR3, is GAGVSQSPSNKVTEKGKDVELRCDPISGHTALYWYRQSLGQGLEFLIYFQGNSAPDKSGLPSDRFSAERTGGSVSTLTIQRTQQEDSAVYLCASSLKARDRPYEQYFGPGTRLTVT.

V usage is TRBV5-4 and J usage is TRBJ2-3; a possible D gene is TRBD2 (6 bases). Between the trimmed V and J ends, which lost 3 bases and 2 bases, there was a span of 16 bases. The CDR3 is 16 amino acids. CDR1 is SGHNT, CDR2 YYREEE, per germline (reference sequence). The CDR3 is CASSSPQGGITDTQYF. CDR3 DNA sequence: TGTGCCAGCAGCTCCCCCCAAGGAGGGATCACAGATACGCAGTATTTT.

This rearrangement joins TRBV12-3 or TRBV12-4 to TRBJ2-5; weak D call: TRBD1 (5 bases). CDR3 length equals 13 residues. Trimming pared 2 bases from V and 13 bases from J, leaving 17 bases between. The CDR3: CASSLSGSRNPYF. CDR3 in DNA: TGTGCCAGCAGTTTATCAGGGTCCAGGAATCCGTACTTC.

The CDR3 loop reads CSVRNGAGLPLETQYF. The CDR3 region has the DNA TGCAGCGTACGCAACGGGGCGGGACTACCATTGGAGACCCAGTACTTC. J is TRBJ2-5 and V is TRBV29-1, with 7 nucleotides matching TRBD2. After removal of 6 bases from V and 5 bases from J, the junction contained 18 bases not matched to a gene. The CDR3 consists of 16 residues. The germline CDR1 and CDR2 sequences are SQVTM and ANQGSEA.

The chain couples TRBV20-1 to TRBJ1-2; no clear D. The germline V and J ends were trimmed by 1 base and 8 bases, with 8 bases remaining between them. Germline-derived CDR1 and CDR2 are DFQATT and SNEGSKA (reference sequence). This CDR3 spans 11 amino acids. The CDR3 sequence is CSARAFGGYTF. Here the CDR3 DNA reads TGCAGTGCTAGAGCTTTTGGCGGCTACACCTTC.

This rearrangement joins TRBV5-6 to TRBJ2-6; no definite D call. The V end lost 5 bases, the J end lost 0 bases, and 6 bases lay between the germline ends. This CDR3 has 14 amino acids. CDR1 is SGHDT and CDR2 is YYEEEE in the germline V gene. For the CDR3, the DNA is TGTGCCAGCAGTGAGGACTCTGGGGCCAACGTCCTGACTTTC. It yields the protein CASSEDSGANVLTF. Using reference TRBV5-6 and TRBJ2-6 for the parts outside the CDR3, the full variable domain is DAGVTQSPTHLIKTRGQQVTLRCSPKSGHDTVSWYQQALGQGPQFIFQYYEEEERQRGNFPDRFSGHQFPNYSSELNVNALLLGDSALYLCASSEDSGANVLTFGAGSRLTVL.

This chain joins TRBV4-1 and TRBJ2-7, with 10 bases identical to TRBD1. Germline loops: CDR1 MGHRA, CDR2 YSYEKL. V lost 0 bases, J lost 4 bases, and 9 bases stayed unmatched. The CDR3 covers 17 residues. CDR3 residues: CASSQEGKGQGVYEQYF. In DNA form, the CDR3 reads TGCGCCAGCAGCCAAGAAGGAAAAGGACAGGGGGTATACGAGCAGTACTTC.

V usage is TRBV7-2 and J usage is TRBJ2-3; 9 positions agree with TRBD1. From germline, CDR1 is SGHTA and CDR2 FQGNSA. The length of the CDR3 is 17 residues. The trim removed 2 bases at V and 1 base at J, leaving 7 bases unmatched. CDR3 nucleotides: TGTGCCAGCAGCTTAAATACAGGGGGCTGGGGCACAGATACGCAGTATTTT. Protein: CASSLNTGGWGTDTQYF. Full variable domain (remainder filled in from reference TRBV7-2 and TRBJ2-3): GAGVSQSPSNKVTEKGKDVELRCDPISGHTALYWYRQSLGQGLEFLIYFQGNSAPDKSGLPSDRFSAERTGGSVSTLTIQRTQQEDSAVYLCASSLNTGGWGTDTQYFGPGTRLTVL.

The DNA of the CDR3 is TGTGCCAGCACCCTACTAGGCCGGGTAGGTGAGCAGTTCTTC. It translates to CASTLLGRVGEQFF. The V gene is TRBV28, the J gene TRBJ2-1, with D perhaps matching TRBD2 (5 bases). Trimming removed 7 bases at V and 9 bases at J, with 19 bases between. The V gene's germline CDR1 is MDHEN and CDR2 SYDVKM. The CDR3 is made up of 14 amino acids.

The genes are TRBV7-2 and TRBJ1-2; no clear D gene. This CDR3 contains 13 residues. CDR1 is SGHTA, CDR2 FQGNSA, per germline. V was cut by 3 bases and J by 10 bases, with 15 bases left in between. The DNA of the CDR3 is TGTGCCAGCAGCTTGTCTGTAGCTCGAATCTACACCTTC. It encodes CASSLSVARIYTF.

The chain has TRBV11-1 and TRBJ2-7; 8 bases map to TRBD1. There are 14 residues in the CDR3. In germline, CDR1 is SGHAT, CDR2 FQDESV (reference sequence). With 5 bases clipped from V and 1 base from J, the junction kept 4 bases outside the gene matches. The CDR3 reads CASSPDRVSYEQYF. DNA for the CDR3: TGTGCCAGCAGCCCGGACAGGGTTTCCTACGAGCAGTACTTC.

This clone was detected a few times. The V and J genes are TRBV7-2 and TRBJ1-2, with 7 bases that match TRBD1. The germline CDR1 and CDR2 sequences are SGHTA and FQGNSA. The CDR3 loop spans 13 amino acids. The ends lost 3 bases at V and 8 bases at J; junction bases unmatched: 6. The CDR3 spells CASSFDRVRGYTF. The CDR3 nucleotides are TGTGCCAGCAGCTTTGACAGGGTTAGGGGCTACACCTTC.

This sequence joins TRBV13 and TRBJ2-2, with 8 positions matching TRBD1. V shed 4 bases and J 3 bases; nucleotides not matched to a gene: 10. The CDR3 spans 17 residues. Germline assignment: CDR1 PRHDT and CDR2 FYEKMQ (reference sequence). The CDR3 is CASSSIGQGGHTGELFF. In DNA form, the CDR3 reads TGTGCCAGCAGCTCCATCGGACAGGGAGGACACACCGGGGAGCTGTTTTTT.

The chain links TRBV19 to TRBJ2-2; D might be TRBD1 (5 bases). V was cut by 3 bases and J by 7 bases, with 12 bases left in between. Per germline, CDR1 LNHDA and CDR2 SQIVND (reference sequence). The CDR3 sequence is 14 residues long. The CDR3 nucleotides are TGTGCCAGTAGTATCCAGCAGGGTGGCGGGGAGCTGTTTTTT. This sequence encodes CASSIQQGGGELFF.